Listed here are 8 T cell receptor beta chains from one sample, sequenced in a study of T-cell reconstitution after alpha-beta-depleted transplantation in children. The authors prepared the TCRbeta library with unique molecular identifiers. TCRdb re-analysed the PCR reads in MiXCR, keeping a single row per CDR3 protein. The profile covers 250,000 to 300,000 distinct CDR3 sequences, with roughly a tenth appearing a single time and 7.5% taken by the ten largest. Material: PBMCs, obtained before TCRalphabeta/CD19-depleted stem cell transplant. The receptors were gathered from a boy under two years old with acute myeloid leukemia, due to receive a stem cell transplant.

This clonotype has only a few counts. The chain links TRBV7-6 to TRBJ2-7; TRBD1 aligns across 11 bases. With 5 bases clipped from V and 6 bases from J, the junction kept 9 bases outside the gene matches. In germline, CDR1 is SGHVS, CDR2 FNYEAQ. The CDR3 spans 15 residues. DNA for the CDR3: TGTGCCAGCAGCCATACCGGGACAGGGGGGAGCGAGCAGTACTTC. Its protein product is CASSHTGTGGSEQYF. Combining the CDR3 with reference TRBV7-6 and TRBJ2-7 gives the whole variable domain GAGVSQSPRYKVTKRGQDVALRCDPISGHVSLYWYRQALGQGPEFLTYFNYEAQQDKSGLPNDRFSAERPEGSISTLTIQRTEQRDSAMYRCASSHTGTGGSEQYFGPGTRLTVT.

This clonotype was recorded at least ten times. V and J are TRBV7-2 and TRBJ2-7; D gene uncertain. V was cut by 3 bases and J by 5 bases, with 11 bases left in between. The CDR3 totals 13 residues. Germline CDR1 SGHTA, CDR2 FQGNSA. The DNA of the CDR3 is TGTGCCAGCAGCTTGGGGTATATCAACGAGCAGTACTTC. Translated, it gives CASSLGYINEQYF.

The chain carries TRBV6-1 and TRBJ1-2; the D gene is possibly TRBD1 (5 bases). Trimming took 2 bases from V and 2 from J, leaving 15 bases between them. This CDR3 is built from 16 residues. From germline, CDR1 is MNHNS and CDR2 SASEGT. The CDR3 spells CASSEWGIALNYGYTF. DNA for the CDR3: TGTGCCAGCAGTGAATGGGGGATAGCGTTAAACTATGGCTACACCTTC.

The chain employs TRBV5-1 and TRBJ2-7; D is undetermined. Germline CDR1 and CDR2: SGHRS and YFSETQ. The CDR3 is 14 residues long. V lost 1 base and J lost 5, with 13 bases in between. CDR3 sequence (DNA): TGCGCCAGCAGCTTGATTTCCACTATAGACGAGCAGTACTTC. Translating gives CASSLISTIDEQYF.

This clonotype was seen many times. CDR3 nucleotide sequence: TGTGCCATCAGTGGCTTAGCCCCGAGCTCTGGAAACACCATATATTTT. This codes for CAISGLAPSSGNTIYF. The chain links TRBV10-3 to TRBJ1-3; the D is unclear. In germline, CDR1 is ENHRY, CDR2 SYGVKD. The V gene lost 4 bases and the J gene lost 0 bases, with 13 bases spanning the gap. The CDR3 runs 16 residues.

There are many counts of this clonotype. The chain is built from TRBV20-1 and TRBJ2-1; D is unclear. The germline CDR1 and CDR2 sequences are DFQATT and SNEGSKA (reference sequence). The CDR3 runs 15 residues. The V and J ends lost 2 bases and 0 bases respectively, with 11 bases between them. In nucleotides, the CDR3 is TGCAGTGCTAGATCTCGGGTTAGCTCCTACAATGAGCAGTTCTTC. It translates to CSARSRVSSYNEQFF.

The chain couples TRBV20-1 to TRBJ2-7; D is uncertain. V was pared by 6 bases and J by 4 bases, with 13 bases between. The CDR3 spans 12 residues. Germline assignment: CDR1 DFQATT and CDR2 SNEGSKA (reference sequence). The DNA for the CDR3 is TGCAGTGCAAACCCAGAGGATTACGAGCAGTACTTC. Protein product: CSANPEDYEQYF.

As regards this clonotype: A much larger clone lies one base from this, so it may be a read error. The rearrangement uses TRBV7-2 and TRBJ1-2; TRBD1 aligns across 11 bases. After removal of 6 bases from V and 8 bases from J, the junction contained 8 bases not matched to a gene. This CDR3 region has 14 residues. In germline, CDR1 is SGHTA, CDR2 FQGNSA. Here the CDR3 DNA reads TGTGCCAGCAGGGGGACAGGGGGGACAGAGGGCTACACCTTC. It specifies CASRGTGGTEGYTF.